Shown below are 10 T cell receptor beta chains from a single sample sequenced in a study of beta chain features in type 1 diabetes. Expressed TCRB transcripts got sequenced, as all isolated RNA was reverse transcribed. TCRdb keeps only in-frame clones here, not all; method: immunoSEQ multiplex PCR. The sample shows about 620,000 clones, less than 20% of them seen only once. Sequencing input: naive CD4+ T cells from blood. Receptors were obtained from a young man in good health.

A few counts support this clone. The rearrangement links TRBV28 to TRBJ2-7; TRBD1 aligns across 8 bases. The germline CDR1 and CDR2 sequences are MDHEN and SYDVKM. Trimming cost V 3 bases and J 5 bases; bases outside gene matches: 6. CDR3 length: 14 amino acids. The CDR3, as DNA: TGTGCCAGCAGTTTCCTTCTGGACAGGGACGAGCAGTACTTC. Protein: CASSFLLDRDEQYF.

This sequence joins TRBV28 and TRBJ1-6; 7 positions match TRBD1. The V gene end was trimmed by 5 bases and the J gene end by 7 bases; junction bases not matched to a gene: 5. Germline values: CDR1 MDHEN, CDR2 SYDVKM. This CDR3 contains 14 residues. The CDR3 DNA is TGTGCCAGCAGTCCTAGACAGGGAAATTCACCCCTCCACTTT. This gives the protein CASSPRQGNSPLHF.

This chain links TRBV19 with TRBJ1-6; D is unresolved. The CDR3 extends over 16 amino acids. The germline V gene has CDR1 LNHDA and CDR2 SQIVND (reference sequence). V was clipped by 5 bases and J by 3 bases, with 14 bases between them. The CDR3 DNA is TGTGCCAGTAGTGACGGATCCTCCTTCTATAATTCACCCCTCCACTTT. Its protein product is CASSDGSSFYNSPLHF.

This clone was observed a few times. The J gene is TRBJ2-1, the V gene TRBV9; D gene ambiguous. From germline, CDR1 is SGDLS and CDR2 YYNGEE. Trimming took off 2 bases at V and 7 bases at J, with 16 bases between the two ends. CDR3 length equals 15 residues. Written as DNA, the CDR3 is TGTGCCAGCAGCGTGGGCCGATCGGTCCGAAATGAGCAGTTCTTC. The encoded protein is CASSVGRSVRNEQFF.

The chain carries TRBV10-3 and TRBJ2-4; 8 bases fit TRBD1. CDR3 length equals 14 residues. V was pared by 6 bases and J by 7 bases, with 8 bases of the junction left unmatched. Germline CDR1 ENHRY, CDR2 SYGVKD. This chain's CDR3 is CAIRGQDGKNIQYF. CDR3 sequence (DNA): TGTGCCATCAGGGGACAGGATGGGAAGAACATTCAGTACTTC.

CDR3 sequence reads: CASSGGREKNIQYF. CDR3 nucleotide sequence: TGTGCCAGCAGTGGAGGCAGGGAAAAAAACATTCAGTACTTC. The rearrangement uses TRBV6-1 and TRBJ2-4; D is possibly TRBD1 (5 bases). V was trimmed by 4 bases and J by 4 bases, leaving 11 bases between them. CDR1 and CDR2 from the germline V gene are MNHNS and SASEGT. The length of the CDR3 is 14 residues.

J is TRBJ2-2 and V is TRBV15, with 7 positions matching TRBD2. Germline V gives CDR1 LNHNV, CDR2 YYDKDF (reference sequence). The CDR3 extends over 12 amino acids. J gave up 2 bases and V 11 bases, and 2 bases lay outside the gene matches. The CDR3: CACGGNTGELFF. CDR3 bases: TGTGCCTGCGGGGGAAACACCGGGGAGCTGTTTTTT.

V usage is TRBV5-1 and J usage is TRBJ2-7; 9 bases fit TRBD2. Per the germline V gene, CDR1 is SGHRS and CDR2 is YFSETQ. The CDR3 is 14 amino acids. V dropped 4 bases and J dropped 2; count of bases not matched to a gene: 4. The CDR3 bases are TGCGCCAGCAGCCGGGGGACTAGCCCCTACGAGCAGTACTTC. Residues: CASSRGTSPYEQYF.

This chain connects TRBV5-4 to TRBJ2-3, with 7 bases aligning to TRBD2. Looked up from germline, CDR1 is SGHNT and CDR2 is YYREEE (reference sequence). CDR3 length equals 14 residues. V gave up 0 bases and J gave up 4 bases; unmatched junction bases: 2. Here the CDR3 reads CASSLELASDTQYF. The CDR3 DNA reads TGTGCCAGCAGCTTGGAACTAGCGTCAGATACGCAGTATTTT.

The chain is built from TRBV10-2 and TRBJ1-3, with 7 nucleotides matching TRBD1. The V segment lost 7 bases and the J segment 4 bases; nucleotides outside the gene matches: 1. CDR3 size: 12 residues. From germline, CDR1 is WSHSY and CDR2 SAAADI. The CDR3 region is CASMTGGNTIYF. For the CDR3, the DNA is TGCGCCAGCATGACAGGGGGAAACACCATATATTTT.